This T cell receptor (beta chain) derives from a study of OX40 agonist ivuxolimab in advanced cancers. Findings of the study overall: Dosing at 0.1 to 3.0 mg/kg was accompanied by clonal expansion of CD4+ and CD8+ blood T cells by week 6. More expanded clones were seen, on average, in CD8+ T cells than in CD4+. Several nonresponders also turned out to have low normalized T-cell clonal expansion.

Concerning this clone itself: Its antigen is currently unknown.

The germline V gene has CDR1 SGHVS and CDR2 FNYEAQ. The CDR3 loop spans 15 amino acids. J gave up 3 bases and V 6 bases, and 6 bases lay outside the gene matches. Sequencing was performed with immunoSEQ multiplex PCR; in TCRdb, only in-frame clones are kept and a portion is missing. The sample consists of 90,000 to 100,000 clones, about 96% of them appearing once. Exclusion applied to patients with autoimmune disease history or systemic immunosuppression. J is TRBJ2-3 and V is TRBV7-6, with TRBD2 matching over 10 bases. This clonotype was sampled from an adult with an advanced solid tumor such as melanoma, head and neck, liver or kidney cancer. The material was CD4+ or CD8+ T cells sorted from blood, obtained in a trial of the OX40 agonist ivuxolimab. The CDR3: CASSSSGGATDTQYF. The DNA for the CDR3 is TGTGCCAGCAGTTCGAGCGGGGGGGCGACAGATACGCAGTATTTT.